The T cell receptor (beta chain) described here comes from a study of blood T cell repertoires in COVID-19. Across the study: The study drew acute and convalescent COVID-19 samples from the United States, Italy and Spain. Sources were T cells, B-cell-depleted T cells, or PBMCs; the material itself was cDNA or gDNA.

CDR1 and CDR2 from the germline V gene are SNHLY and FYNNEI. This CDR3 has 14 residues. With 10 bases removed from V and 5 bases from J, the gap between germline ends came to 19 bases. A Seattle source enrolled patients during active infection and followed them longitudinally. In the source study's methods: The authors estimated nucleated cell counts from reference gene primer amplification. Assay: immunoSEQ multiplex PCR; the TCRdb copy retains only in-frame clones and omits some. The DNA gave D and trimming, while V, J and clone size come from that table. The profile shows about 180,000 clones, approximately 81% of them singletons.

The receptor's source is a person between 70 and 80 years old with COVID-19, enrolled during active disease. This sequence joins TRBV2 and TRBJ2-3; D is perhaps TRBD1 (6 bases). The sample was peripheral blood. The CDR3 loop reads CATSRGVGGDTQYF. The CDR3 DNA reads as TGTGCCACCAGCAGGGGAGTGGGTGGAGATACGCAGTATTTT.